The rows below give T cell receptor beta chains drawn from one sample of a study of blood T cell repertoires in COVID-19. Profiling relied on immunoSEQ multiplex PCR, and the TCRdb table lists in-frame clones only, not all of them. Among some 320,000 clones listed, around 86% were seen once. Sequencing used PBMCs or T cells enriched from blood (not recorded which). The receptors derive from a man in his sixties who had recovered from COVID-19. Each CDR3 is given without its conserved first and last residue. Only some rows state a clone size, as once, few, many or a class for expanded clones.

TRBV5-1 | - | ASSPPTRVVTGELF
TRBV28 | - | ASYSVTELYSNQPQH
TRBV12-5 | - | ASGSTYNEQF
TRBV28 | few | ASSFVRGGDEQY
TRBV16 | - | ASSRDSNQPQH
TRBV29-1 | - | SVVFGSSYNEQF
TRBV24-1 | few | ATSDRQGTQPQH
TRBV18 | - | ASSRTSDGKMEQY
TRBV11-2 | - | ASSFGLAGATGELF
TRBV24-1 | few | ATSDFRQGAGELF
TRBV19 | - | ASSPRVAGINNEQF
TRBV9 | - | ASSFLAGGYNEQF
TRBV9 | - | ASSPSVSGRALEQF
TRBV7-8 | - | ASSLLIGLAAPEQY
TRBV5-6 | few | ASSSQRNRPNEKLF
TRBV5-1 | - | ASSLSTSGSGETQY
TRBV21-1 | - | ASSPPGGADLTEQY
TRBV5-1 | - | ASSFLGGGTEAF
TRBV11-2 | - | ASSHVPGQGPYEQY
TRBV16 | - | ASSPGAGLAKNIQY
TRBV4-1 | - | ASSRTDAGDEQF
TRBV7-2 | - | ASSPRGLAGETQY
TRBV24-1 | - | ATSPGKEGAGNTIY
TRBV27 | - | ASSFKQGGLSYEQY
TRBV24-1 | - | ATSDFSLAGGFGGELF
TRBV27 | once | ASSPIQGRATNQPQH
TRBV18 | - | ASSPVTAGTEAF
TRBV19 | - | ASSTPLTGTEAF
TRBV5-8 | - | ASSLAGHTYNEQF
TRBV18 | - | ASSPPQTGLGYSTEAF
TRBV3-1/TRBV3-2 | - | ASSRTGHTKAYNSPLH
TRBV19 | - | ASSIADTGTYEQY
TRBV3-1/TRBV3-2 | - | ASSQPTTGGDRGYT